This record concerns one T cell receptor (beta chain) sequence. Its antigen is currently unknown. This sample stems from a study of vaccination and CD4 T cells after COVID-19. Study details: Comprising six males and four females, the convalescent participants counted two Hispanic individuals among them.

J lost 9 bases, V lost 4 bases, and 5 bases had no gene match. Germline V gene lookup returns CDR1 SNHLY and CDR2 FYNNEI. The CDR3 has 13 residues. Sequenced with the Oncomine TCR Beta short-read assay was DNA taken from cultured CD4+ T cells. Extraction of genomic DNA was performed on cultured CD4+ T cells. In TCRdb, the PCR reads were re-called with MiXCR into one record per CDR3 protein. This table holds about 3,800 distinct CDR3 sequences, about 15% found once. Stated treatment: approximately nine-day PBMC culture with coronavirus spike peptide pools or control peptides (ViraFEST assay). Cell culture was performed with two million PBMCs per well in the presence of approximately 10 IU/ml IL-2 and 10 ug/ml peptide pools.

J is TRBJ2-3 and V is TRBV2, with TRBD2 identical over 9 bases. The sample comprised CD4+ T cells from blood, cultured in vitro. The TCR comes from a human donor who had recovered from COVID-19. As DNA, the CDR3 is TGTGCCAGCAGTGGTGCGGGGGGGCGCACGCAGTATTTT. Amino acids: CASSGAGGRTQYF.